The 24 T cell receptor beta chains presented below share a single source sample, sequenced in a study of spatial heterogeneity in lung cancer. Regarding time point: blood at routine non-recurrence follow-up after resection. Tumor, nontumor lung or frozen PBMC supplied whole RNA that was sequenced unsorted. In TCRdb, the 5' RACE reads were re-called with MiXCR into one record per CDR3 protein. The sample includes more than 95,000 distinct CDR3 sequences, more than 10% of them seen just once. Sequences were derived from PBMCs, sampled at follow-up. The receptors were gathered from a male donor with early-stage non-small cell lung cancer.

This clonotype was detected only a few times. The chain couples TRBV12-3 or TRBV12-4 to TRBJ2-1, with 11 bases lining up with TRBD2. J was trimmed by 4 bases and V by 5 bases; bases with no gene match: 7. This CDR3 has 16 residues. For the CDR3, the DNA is TGTGCCAGCAGTACTCGACTAGCGGGGATATACAATGAGCAGTTCTTC. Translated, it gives CASSTRLAGIYNEQFF.

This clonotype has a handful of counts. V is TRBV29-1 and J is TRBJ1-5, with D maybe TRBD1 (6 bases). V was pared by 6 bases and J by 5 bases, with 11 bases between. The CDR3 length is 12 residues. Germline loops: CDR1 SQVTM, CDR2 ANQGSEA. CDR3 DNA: TGCAGCGTCAGGGGAAGCGATCAGCCCCAGCATTTT. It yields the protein CSVRGSDQPQHF.

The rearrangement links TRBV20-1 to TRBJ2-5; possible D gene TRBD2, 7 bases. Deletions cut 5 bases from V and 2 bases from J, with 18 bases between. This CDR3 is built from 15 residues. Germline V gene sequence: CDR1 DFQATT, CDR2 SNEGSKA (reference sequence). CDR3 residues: CSASGGAWGQETQYF. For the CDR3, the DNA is TGCAGTGCTTCTGGGGGGGCGTGGGGGCAAGAGACCCAGTACTTC.

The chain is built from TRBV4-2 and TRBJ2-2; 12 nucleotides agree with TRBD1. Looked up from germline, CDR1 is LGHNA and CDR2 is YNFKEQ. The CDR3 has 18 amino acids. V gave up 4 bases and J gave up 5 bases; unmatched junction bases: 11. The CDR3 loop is CASSPTGTGGARTGELFF. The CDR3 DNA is TGTGCCAGCAGCCCGACCGGGACAGGGGGCGCGCGGACCGGGGAGCTGTTTTTT.

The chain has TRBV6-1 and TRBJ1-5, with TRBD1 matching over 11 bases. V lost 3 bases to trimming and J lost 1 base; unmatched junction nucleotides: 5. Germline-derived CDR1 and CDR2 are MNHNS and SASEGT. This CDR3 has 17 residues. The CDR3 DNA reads TGTGCCAGCAGTGACGGACAGGGGGCGCGAAGCAATCAGCCCCAGCATTTT. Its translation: CASSDGQGARSNQPQHF.

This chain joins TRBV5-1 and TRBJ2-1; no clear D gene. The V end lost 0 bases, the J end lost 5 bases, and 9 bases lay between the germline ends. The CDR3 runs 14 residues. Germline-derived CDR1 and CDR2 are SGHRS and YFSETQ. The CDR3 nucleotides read TGCGCCAGCAGCTTGGCTAACTCAGACAATGAGCAGTTCTTC. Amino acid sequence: CASSLANSDNEQFF.

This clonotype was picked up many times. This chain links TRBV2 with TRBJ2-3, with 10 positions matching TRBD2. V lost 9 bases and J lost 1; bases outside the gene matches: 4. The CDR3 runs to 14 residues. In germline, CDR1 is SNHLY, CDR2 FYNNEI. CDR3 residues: CASTTSGGTDTQYF. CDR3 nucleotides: TGTGCCAGTACTACTAGCGGGGGCACAGATACGCAGTATTTT.

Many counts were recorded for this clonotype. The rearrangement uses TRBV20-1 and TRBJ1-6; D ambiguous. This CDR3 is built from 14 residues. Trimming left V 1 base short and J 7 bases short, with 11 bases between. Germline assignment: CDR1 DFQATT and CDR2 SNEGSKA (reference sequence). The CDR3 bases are TGCAGTGCTAGAGGGGCCAGGCGAAATTCACCCCTCCACTTT. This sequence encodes CSARGARRNSPLHF.

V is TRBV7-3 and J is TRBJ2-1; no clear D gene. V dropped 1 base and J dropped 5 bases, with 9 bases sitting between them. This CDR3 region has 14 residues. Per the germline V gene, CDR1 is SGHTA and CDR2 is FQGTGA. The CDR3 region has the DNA TGTGCCAGCAGCTTAAGTCTTACCGACAATGAGCAGTTCTTC. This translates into CASSLSLTDNEQFF.

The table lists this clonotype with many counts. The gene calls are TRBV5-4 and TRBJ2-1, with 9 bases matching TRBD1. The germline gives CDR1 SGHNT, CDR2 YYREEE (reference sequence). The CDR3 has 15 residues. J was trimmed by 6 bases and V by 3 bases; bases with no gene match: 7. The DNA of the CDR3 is TGTGCCAGCAGCTGGGCCGGGACAGGGATCAATGAGCAGTTCTTC. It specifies CASSWAGTGINEQFF.

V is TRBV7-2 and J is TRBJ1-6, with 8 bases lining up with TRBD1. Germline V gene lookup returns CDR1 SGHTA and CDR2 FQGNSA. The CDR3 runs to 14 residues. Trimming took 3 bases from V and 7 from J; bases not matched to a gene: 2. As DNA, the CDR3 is TGTGCCAGCAGCTTTTACAGGGGGAATTCACCCCTCCACTTT. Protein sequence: CASSFYRGNSPLHF.

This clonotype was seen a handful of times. CDR3 residues: CASSLRGGAVTDTQYF. As DNA, the CDR3 is TGTGCCAGCAGCTTACGTGGCGGGGCTGTCACAGATACGCAGTATTTT. This chain joins TRBV7-9 and TRBJ2-3, with D possibly matching TRBD2 (6 bases). The length of the CDR3 is 16 residues. The V end was cut by 2 bases, the J end by 2 bases, with 14 bases between. CDR1 SEHNR and CDR2 FQNEAQ come from the germline V gene (reference sequence).

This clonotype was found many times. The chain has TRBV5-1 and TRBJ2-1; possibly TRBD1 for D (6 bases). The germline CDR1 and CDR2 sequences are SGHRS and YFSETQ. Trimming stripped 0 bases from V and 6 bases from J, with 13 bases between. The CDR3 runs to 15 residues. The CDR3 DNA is TGCGCCAGCAGCTTGGGACAGGCCCCGGGCAATGAGCAGTTCTTC. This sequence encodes CASSLGQAPGNEQFF. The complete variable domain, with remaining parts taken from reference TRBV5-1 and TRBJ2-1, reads KAGVTQTPRYLIKTRGQQVTLSCSPISGHRSVSWYQQTPGQGLQFLFEYFSETQRNKGNFPGRFSGRQFSNSRSEMNVSTLELGDSALYLCASSLGQAPGNEQFFGPGTRLTVL.

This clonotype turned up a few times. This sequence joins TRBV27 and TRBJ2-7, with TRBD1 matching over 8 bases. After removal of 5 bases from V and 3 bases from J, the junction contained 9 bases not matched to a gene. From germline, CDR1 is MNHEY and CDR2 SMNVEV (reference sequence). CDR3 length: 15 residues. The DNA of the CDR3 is TGTGCCAGCAGTCAGCAGGGGGCAAGGGTCTACGAGCAGTACTTC. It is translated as CASSQQGARVYEQYF.

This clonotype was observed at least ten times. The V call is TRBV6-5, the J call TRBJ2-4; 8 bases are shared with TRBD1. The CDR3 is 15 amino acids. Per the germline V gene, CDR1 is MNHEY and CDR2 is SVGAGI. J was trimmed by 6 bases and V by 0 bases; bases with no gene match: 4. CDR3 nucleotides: TGTGCCAGCAGTTACTCGACAGGGGCAAGAAACATTCAGTACTTC. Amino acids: CASSYSTGARNIQYF.

CDR3 nucleotides: TGTGCCAGTAAGTTCGTCAATGAGCAGTTCTTC. Protein: CASKFVNEQFF. This chain uses TRBV19 with TRBJ2-1; D call uncertain. The germline V gene encodes CDR1 LNHDA and CDR2 SQIVND (reference sequence). Trimming left V 7 bases short and J 6 bases short, with 7 bases between. The CDR3 has 11 residues. Based on the CDR3 plus reference TRBV19 and TRBJ2-1, the full variable domain is DGGITQSPKYLFRKEGQNVTLSCEQNLNHDAMYWYRQDPGQGLRLIYYSQIVNDFQKGDIAEGYSVSREKKESFPLTVTSAQKNPTAFYLCASKFVNEQFFGPGTRLTVL.

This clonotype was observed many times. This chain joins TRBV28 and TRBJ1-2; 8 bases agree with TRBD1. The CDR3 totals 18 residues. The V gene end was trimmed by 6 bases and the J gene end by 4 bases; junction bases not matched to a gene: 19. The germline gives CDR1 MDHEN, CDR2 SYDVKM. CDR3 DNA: TGTGCCAGCAGCCTAATGGGGACAGGCCGGACCCGGACCTATGGCTACACCTTC. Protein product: CASSLMGTGRTRTYGYTF.

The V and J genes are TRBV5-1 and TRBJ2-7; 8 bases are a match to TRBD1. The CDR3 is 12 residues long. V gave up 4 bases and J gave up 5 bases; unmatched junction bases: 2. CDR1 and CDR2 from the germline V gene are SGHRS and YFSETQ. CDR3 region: CASSPDRDEQYF. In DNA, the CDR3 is TGCGCCAGCAGCCCGGACAGGGACGAGCAGTACTTC.

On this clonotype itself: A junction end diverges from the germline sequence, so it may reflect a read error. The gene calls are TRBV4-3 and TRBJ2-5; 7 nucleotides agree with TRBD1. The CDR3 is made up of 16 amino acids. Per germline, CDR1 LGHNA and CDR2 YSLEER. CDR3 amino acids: CASSLRQGSYQETQHF. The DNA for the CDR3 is TGCGCCAGCAGCCTACGACAGGGCTCTTACCAAGAGACCCAGCACTTC.

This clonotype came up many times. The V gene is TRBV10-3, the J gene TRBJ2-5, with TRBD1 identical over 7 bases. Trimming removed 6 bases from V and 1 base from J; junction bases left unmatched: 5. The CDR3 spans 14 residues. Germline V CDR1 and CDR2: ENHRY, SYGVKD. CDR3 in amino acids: CAIRPTGPQETQYF. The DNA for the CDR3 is TGTGCCATCAGACCGACAGGGCCCCAAGAGACCCAGTACTTC.

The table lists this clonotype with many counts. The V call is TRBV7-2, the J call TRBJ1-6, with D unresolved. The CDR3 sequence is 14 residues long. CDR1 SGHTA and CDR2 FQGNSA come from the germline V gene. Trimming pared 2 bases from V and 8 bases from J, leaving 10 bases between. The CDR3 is CASSLRNSDSPLHF. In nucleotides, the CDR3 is TGTGCCAGCAGCTTACGGAATTCGGATTCACCCCTCCACTTT.

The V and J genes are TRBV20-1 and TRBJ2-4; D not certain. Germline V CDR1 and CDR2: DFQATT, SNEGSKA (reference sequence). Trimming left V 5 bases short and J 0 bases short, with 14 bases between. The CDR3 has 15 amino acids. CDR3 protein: CSASGATIAKNIQYF. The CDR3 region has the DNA TGCAGTGCTTCAGGAGCAACGATAGCCAAAAACATTCAGTACTTC.

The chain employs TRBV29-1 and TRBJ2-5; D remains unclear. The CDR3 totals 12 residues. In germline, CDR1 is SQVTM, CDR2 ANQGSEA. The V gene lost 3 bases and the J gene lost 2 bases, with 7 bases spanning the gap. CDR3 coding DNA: TGCAGCGTTGAGGTTAGACAAGAGACCCAGTACTTC. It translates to CSVEVRQETQYF.

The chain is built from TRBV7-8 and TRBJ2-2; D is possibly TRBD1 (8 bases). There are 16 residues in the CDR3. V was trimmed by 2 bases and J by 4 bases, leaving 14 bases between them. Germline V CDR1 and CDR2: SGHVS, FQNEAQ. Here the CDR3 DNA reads TGTGCCAGCAGCTTACAACAGGGGGGGCCCACCGGGGAGCTGTTTTTT. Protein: CASSLQQGGPTGELFF.